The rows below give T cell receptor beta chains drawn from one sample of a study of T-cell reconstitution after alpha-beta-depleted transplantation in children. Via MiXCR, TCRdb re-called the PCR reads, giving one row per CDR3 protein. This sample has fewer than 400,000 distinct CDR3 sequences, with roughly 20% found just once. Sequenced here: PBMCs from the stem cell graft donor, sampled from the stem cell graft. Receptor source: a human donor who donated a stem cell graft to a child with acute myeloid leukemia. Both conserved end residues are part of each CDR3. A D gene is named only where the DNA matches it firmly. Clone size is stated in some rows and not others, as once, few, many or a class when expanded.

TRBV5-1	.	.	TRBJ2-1	TGCGCCAGCAGTTTCGTTAGCGGAAATACTTACAATGAGCAGTTCTTC	CASSFVSGNTYNEQFF
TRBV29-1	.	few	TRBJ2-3	TGCAGCGTACAGGAACAGGGCGGGCCAGATACGCAGTATTTT	CSVQEQGGPDTQYF
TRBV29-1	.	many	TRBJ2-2	TGCAGCGGAAGGGACAAGAACACCGGGGAGTTGTTTTTT	CSGRDKNTGELFF
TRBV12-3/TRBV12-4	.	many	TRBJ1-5	TGTGCCAGCAGTTTCGCAGGAAGCAATCAGCCCCAGCATTTT	CASSFAGSNQPQHF
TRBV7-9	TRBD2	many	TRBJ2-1	TGTGCCAGCAGCTTAGGGACTAGCGGCCACAATGAGCAGTTCTTC	CASSLGTSGHNEQFF
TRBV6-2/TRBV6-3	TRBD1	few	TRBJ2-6	TGTGCCAGCAGTTACTCTTTCTGGGACAGGCCATACTCTGGGGCCAACGTCCTGACTTTC	CASSYSFWDRPYSGANVLTF
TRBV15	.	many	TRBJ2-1	TGTGCCACCAGCAGAGAACTAGTCATCCATGAGCAGTTCTTC	CATSRELVIHEQFF
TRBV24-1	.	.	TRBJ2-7	TGTGCCACCAGTACCGGGACCGACTACGAGCAGTACTTC	CATSTGTDYEQYF
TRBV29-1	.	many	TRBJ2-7	TGCAGCGTTGTTTGGCAGGGTAGATACGAGCAGTACTTC	CSVVWQGRYEQYF
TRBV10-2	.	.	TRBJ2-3	TGCGCCAGCAGTGAGTCGGTATCCCATCTCTACACAGATACGCAGTATTTT	CASSESVSHLYTDTQYF
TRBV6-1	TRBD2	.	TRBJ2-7	TGTGCCAGCAGTACGGGAGGCACAGGTACCAACGAGCAGTACTTC	CASSTGGTGTNEQYF
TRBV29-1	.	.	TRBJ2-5	TGCAGCGTTGAGATCGGGGGCGGTCCAGAGACCCAGTACTTC	CSVEIGGGPETQYF
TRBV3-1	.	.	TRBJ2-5	TGTGCCAGCAGTGTGACGAAAGAGACCCAGTACTTC	CASSVTKETQYF
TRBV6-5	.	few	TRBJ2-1	TGTGCCAGCAGTTACGGGGTATTGGGCTACAATGAGCAGTTCTTC	CASSYGVLGYNEQFF
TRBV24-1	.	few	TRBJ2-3	TGTGCCACCAGTGACCCGGGACTCTATACGCAGTATTTT	CATSDPGLYTQYF
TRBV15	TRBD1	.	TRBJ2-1	TGTGCCACCAGCAGAGAACCGGGACAGGGGGCTTGGAGCTCCTACAATGAGAAGTTCTTC	CATSREPGQGAWSSYNEKFF
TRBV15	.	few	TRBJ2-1	TGTGCCACCAGCAGACCGACAGGACCTGTGGGTGAGCAGTTCTTC	CATSRPTGPVGEQFF
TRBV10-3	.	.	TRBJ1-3	TGTGCCATCAGTGAGTCAAAAGCTAGCTCTGGAAACACCATATATTTT	CAISESKASSGNTIYF
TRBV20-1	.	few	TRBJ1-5	TGCAGTGCTCTTCGTGGCGGGTCCAATCAGCCCCAGCATTTT	CSALRGGSNQPQHF
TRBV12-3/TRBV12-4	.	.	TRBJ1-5	TGTGCCAGCAGTAATCAGGTTTCCAATCAGCCCCAGCATTTT	CASSNQVSNQPQHF
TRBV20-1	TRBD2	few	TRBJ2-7	TGCAGTGCCCCACCGGGACTAGCGGGGTACGAGCAGTACTTC	CSAPPGLAGYEQYF
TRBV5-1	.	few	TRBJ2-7	TGCGCCAGCAACACCGAGGGCAGGCCCCACGAGCAGTACTTC	CASNTEGRPHEQYF
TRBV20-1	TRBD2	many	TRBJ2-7	TGCAGTGCTAGAGGGGGTAGCGGGGCCTACGAGCAGTACTTC	CSARGGSGAYEQYF
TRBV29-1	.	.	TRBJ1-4	TGCAGCGTTGAAGATCAGGGGTCTGGTGAAAAACTGTTTTTT	CSVEDQGSGEKLFF
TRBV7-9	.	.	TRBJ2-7	TGTGCCAGCAGCAATCCCACGCGGCGCTCCTACGAGCAGTACTTC	CASSNPTRRSYEQYF
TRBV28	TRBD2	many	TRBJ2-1	TGTGCCAGCAGCCTAACTAGCGGGAGAGATGAGCAGTTCTTC	CASSLTSGRDEQFF
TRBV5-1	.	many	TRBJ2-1	TGCGCCAGCAGCTTGGATGGAGGGCCCAATGAGCAGTTCTTC	CASSLDGGPNEQFF
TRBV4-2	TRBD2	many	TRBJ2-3	TGTGCCAGCAGCCAATACAGCGGGAGTACAGATACGCAGTATTTT	CASSQYSGSTDTQYF
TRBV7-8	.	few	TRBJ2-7	TGTGCCAGCATGGGGGCGGCCAGTGGCGAGCAGTACTTC	CASMGAASGEQYF
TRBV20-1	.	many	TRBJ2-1	TGCAGTGCTAGAGATCTCGGTTACAATGAGCAGTTCTTC	CSARDLGYNEQFF
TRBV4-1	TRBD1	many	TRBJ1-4	TGCGCCAGCAGCCAATGGACAGGGAGGCTGTTTTTT	CASSQWTGRLFF
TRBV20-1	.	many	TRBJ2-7	TGCAGTGCTAGAGAAACCCGCTCCTACGAGCAGTACTTC	CSARETRSYEQYF
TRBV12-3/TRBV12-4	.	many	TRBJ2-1	TGTGCCAGCAGCTTGTCCTATGAGCAGTTCTTC	CASSLSYEQFF
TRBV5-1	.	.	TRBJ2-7	TGCGCCAGCAGCTGGGGACCTTCGTCAGAAGAGCAGTACTTC	CASSWGPSSEEQYF
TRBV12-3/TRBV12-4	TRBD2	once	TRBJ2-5	TGTGCCAGCAGGGCGACTAGCGGGAGGCAAGAGACCCAGTACTTC	CASRATSGRQETQYF
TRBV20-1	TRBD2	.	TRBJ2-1	TGCAGTGCTAGTGAGCTAGCGGGAGGGAATGAGCAGTTCTTC	CSASELAGGNEQFF
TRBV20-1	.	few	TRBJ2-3	TGCAGTGCTAGAGATATAGCGGAAAGCACAGATACGCAGTATTTT	CSARDIAESTDTQYF
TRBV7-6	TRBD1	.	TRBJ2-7	TGTGCCAGCAGCCCCGGACAGGCTCTTACCTACGAGCAGTACTTC	CASSPGQALTYEQYF
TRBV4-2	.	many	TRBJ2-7	TGTGCCAGCAGCCAAGAAATAGTCTACGAGCAGTACTTC	CASSQEIVYEQYF
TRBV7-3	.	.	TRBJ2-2	TGTGCCAGCAGCTTATCTCGCCAGGGCACCGGGGAGCTGTTTTTT	CASSLSRQGTGELFF
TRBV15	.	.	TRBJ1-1	TGTGCCACCAGTGGACAGCTGAACACTGAAGCTTTCTTT	CATSGQLNTEAFF
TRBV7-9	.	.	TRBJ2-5	TGTGCCAGCAGCTTCGGTGAAGAGACCCAGTACTTC	CASSFGEETQYF
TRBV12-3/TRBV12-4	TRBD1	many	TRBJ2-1	TGTGCCAGCAGCAAGCCAGGGGGCGGATTGAACAATGAGCAGTTCTTC	CASSKPGGGLNNEQFF
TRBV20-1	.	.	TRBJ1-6	TGCAGTGCTCAAATACAGGGTCCCAGTTCACCCCTCCACTTT	CSAQIQGPSSPLHF
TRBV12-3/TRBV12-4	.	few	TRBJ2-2	TGTGCCAGCAGTTTACGACACAGCGAGGCGAACACCGGGGAGCTGTTTTTT	CASSLRHSEANTGELFF
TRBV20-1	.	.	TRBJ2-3	TGCAGTGCTAGGGACAACCGGGGAAATACGCAGTATTTT	CSARDNRGNTQYF
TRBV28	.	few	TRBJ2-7	TGTGCCAGCAGTTACCCTAGATATGAGCAGTACTTC	CASSYPRYEQYF
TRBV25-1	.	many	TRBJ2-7	TGTGCCAGCAGTGATACCTGGACAGTGCGCGAGCAGTACTTC	CASSDTWTVREQYF
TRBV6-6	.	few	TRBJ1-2	TGTGCCAGCAGTAACGGACAGAACTATGGCTACACCTTC	CASSNGQNYGYTF
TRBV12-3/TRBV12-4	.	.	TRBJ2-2	TGTGCCAGCAGTTTAGGGGGGTCGGGCGGGGAGCTGTTTTTT	CASSLGGSGGELFF